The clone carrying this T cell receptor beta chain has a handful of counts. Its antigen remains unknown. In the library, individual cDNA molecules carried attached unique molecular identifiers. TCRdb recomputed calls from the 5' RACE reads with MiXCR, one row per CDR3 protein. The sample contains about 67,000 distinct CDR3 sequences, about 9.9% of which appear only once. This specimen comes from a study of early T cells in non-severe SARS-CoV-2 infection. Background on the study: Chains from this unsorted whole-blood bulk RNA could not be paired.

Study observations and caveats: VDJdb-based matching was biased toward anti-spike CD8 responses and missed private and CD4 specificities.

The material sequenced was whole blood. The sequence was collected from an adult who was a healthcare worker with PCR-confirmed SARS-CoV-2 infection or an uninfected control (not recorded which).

The CDR3 region is CASSLTGTEVTNYGYTF. CDR3 DNA: TGTGCCAGCAGCCTGACCGGGACAGAAGTCACTAACTATGGCTACACCTTC. This chain links TRBV3-1 with TRBJ1-2; 7 bases are a match to TRBD1. V dropped 4 bases and J dropped 0; count of bases not matched to a gene: 11. CDR1 and CDR2 (germline): LGHDT, YNNKEL (reference sequence). The CDR3 extends over 17 amino acids.